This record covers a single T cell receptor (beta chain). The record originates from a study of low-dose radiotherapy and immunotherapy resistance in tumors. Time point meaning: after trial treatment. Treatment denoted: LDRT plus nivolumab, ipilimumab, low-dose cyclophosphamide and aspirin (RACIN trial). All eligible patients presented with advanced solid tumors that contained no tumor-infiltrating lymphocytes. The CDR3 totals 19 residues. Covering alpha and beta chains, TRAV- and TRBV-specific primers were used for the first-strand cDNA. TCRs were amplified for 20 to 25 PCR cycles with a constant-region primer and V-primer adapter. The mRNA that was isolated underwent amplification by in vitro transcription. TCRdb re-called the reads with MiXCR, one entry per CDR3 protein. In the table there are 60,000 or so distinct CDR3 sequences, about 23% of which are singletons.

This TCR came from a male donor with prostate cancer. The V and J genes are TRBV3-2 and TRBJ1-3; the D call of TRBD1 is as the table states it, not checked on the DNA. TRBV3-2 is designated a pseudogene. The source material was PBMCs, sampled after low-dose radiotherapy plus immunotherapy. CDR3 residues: CASSQALQGNGLPGNTIYF. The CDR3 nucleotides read TGTGCCAGCAGCCAAGCATTGCAGGGTAATGGGCTCCCTGGAAACACCATATATTTT.